This TCR beta chain was captured by sequencing in a study of blood T cell repertoires in COVID-19 (dated by TCRdb to 2018 to 2020). Some background on the complete study: The collaborator samples originated in the United States, Italy and Spain and spanned the acute and convalescent phases of COVID-19. The prospective study material was composed of cDNA or gDNA derived from T cells, B-cell-depleted T cells, or PBMCs. Deeply sampled blood TCRbeta repertoires from subjects exposed to, actively infected with, or recovered from COVID-19 were included in the dataset. A freely available public database, intended as a resource for researchers studying the immune response to SARS-CoV-2, is where the repertoires were released. The samples were drawn from the first 160 participants of the ongoing ImmuneRACE study and from 1,254 subjects provided by 6 global collaborators. Nearly every sample came with metadata listing a de-identified subject ID, COVID-19 status, age in years and sex. HLA class I and class II types, where available, came from metadata supplied by the sample provider rather than from assay-based typing. The paper's findings and limits, for the study overall: The quantity of clinical and demographic metadata differed by source and by participant and was supplied without curation.

At the junction V is shortened by 0 bases and J by 4 bases, with 12 bases in between. There are 15 amino acids in the CDR3, from cysteine to phenylalanine inclusive. The read is trimmed to its CDR3 DNA, 45 bases read in frame from base 1. Sequences MNHNS (CDR1) and SASEGT (CDR2) are obtained from the germline V gene. Samples from volunteer blood donors who had recovered from COVID-19 were contributed by a second Seattle source. Each collaborating institution followed its own protocols to collect whole blood in K2EDTA tubes. For TCRbeta analysis, collaborator samples were shipped as frozen whole blood, as isolated PBMCs, or as DNA extracted from either sample type. Regarding this clone: Its target antigen remains unknown. No qualities accompany the bases; no much larger clone lies one base away.

The immunoSEQ Assay, a bias-controlled multiplex PCR, was used to amplify TCRbeta CDR3 regions from genomic DNA. The original methods were these. The number of nucleated cells in each sample was estimated by amplification of reference gene primers within the assay. To quantify the absolute abundance of each unique TCRbeta CDR3 rearrangement, sequence reads were collapsed and filtered. For each sample, productive Simpson clonality was calculated by taking the square root of Simpson's diversity index across productive rearrangements. Sourced from immuneACCESS, this table was stored by TCRdb with only in-frame sequences that have V and J called. A share of the clones is absent; for the studies checked, an unresolved V gene accounts for under half, and the remainder has no known explanation. The V and J calls and the clone size are those of that table, but D and trimming were determined from the DNA. For this sample there are 250,000 or so clones; 84% appear just once. 1.5% of the sample is taken by the ten largest.

Sequenced sample: peripheral blood. The origin of this receptor is a middle-aged woman who had recovered from COVID-19. The chain couples TRBV6-1 to TRBJ1-2; matching of 5 bases hints at TRBD1 as the D gene. The DNA is as follows: TGTGCCAGCAGTGAAGCGCTGACAGCCCCCTATGGCTACACCTTC. Its product reads: CASSEALTAPYGYTF.